This passage covers 6 T cell receptor beta chains from one sample sequenced in a study of cytomegalovirus exposure and HLA in healthy donors. 60 Vbeta and 13 Jbeta primers were used in PCR. Profiling relied on immunoSEQ multiplex PCR, and the TCRdb table lists in-frame clones only, not all of them. The sample carries 150,000 to 200,000 clones, 79% recorded once. Sequenced material: PBMCs. Every receptor here comes from a woman between 50 and 59 years old in good health and CMV-seronegative.

This chain links TRBV6-6 with TRBJ2-5; 8 bases match TRBD1. CDR3 size: 14 residues. In germline, CDR1 is MNHNY, CDR2 SVGAGI (reference sequence). The trim removed 6 bases at V and 5 bases at J, leaving 8 bases unmatched. The CDR3 is CASRGQGLGETQYF. The CDR3, as DNA: TGTGCCAGCAGAGGACAGGGCCTGGGGGAGACCCAGTACTTC.

This rearrangement joins TRBV7-2 to TRBJ1-6; 7 bases are a match to TRBD1. Germline values: CDR1 SGHTA, CDR2 FQGNSA. The CDR3 is made up of 14 amino acids. The trim removed 4 bases at V and 8 bases at J, leaving 5 bases unmatched. DNA for the CDR3: TGTGCCAGCAGCTCCCCGGGACAGTATTCACCCCTCCACTTT. This gives the protein CASSSPGQYSPLHF.

The V call is TRBV19, the J call TRBJ1-1; D remains ambiguous. Germline V lookup: CDR1 LNHDA, CDR2 SQIVND (reference sequence). The V and J ends lost 7 bases and 0 bases respectively, with 9 bases between them. This CDR3 is built from 13 residues. CDR3 nucleotides: TGTGCCAGTAATAACATGGTGAACACTGAAGCTTTCTTT. It yields the protein CASNNMVNTEAFF.

This sequence joins TRBV7-3 and TRBJ2-1; tentative D call: TRBD1 (6 bases). The CDR3 covers 11 residues. Trimming pared 5 bases from V and 11 bases from J, leaving 10 bases between. CDR1 is SGHTA, CDR2 FQGTGA, per germline. The DNA of the CDR3 is TGTGCCAGCAGCCAAAGGGGGAAGCAGTTCTTC. Translating gives CASSQRGKQFF.

This sequence joins TRBV7-2 and TRBJ2-7; 14 bases line up with TRBD2. The J segment lost 6 bases and the V segment lost 0 bases, leaving 10 bases of the junction unmatched. The CDR3 extends over 18 amino acids. The germline V gene has CDR1 SGHTA and CDR2 FQGNSA. The CDR3 bases are TGTGCCAGCAGCTTAGCCCACCGACTAGCGGGGGGGTTGGGCGAGCAGTACTTC. It yields the protein CASSLAHRLAGGLGEQYF.

V usage is TRBV6-1 and J usage is TRBJ2-3; 9 bases match TRBD2. Germline V gene lookup returns CDR1 MNHNS and CDR2 SASEGT. This CDR3 is built from 18 residues. Germline trimming cut 2 bases from V and 1 base from J; bases unmatched to any gene: 10. The CDR3 spells CASSEWGLAGTGTDTQYF. Written as DNA, the CDR3 is TGTGCCAGCAGTGAATGGGGTCTAGCGGGGACAGGCACAGATACGCAGTATTTT.